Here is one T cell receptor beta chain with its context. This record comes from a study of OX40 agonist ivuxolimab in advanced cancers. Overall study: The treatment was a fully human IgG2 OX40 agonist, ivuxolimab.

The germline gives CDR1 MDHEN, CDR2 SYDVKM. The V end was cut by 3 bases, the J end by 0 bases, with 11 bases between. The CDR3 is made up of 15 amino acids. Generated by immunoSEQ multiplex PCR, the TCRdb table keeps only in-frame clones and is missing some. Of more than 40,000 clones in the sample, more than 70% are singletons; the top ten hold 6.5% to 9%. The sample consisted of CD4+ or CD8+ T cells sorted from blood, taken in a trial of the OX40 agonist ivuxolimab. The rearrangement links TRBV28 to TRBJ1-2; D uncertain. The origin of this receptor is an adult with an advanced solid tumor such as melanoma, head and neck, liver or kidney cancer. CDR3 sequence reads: CASSLPKLANYGYTF. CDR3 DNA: TGTGCCAGCAGTTTGCCGAAGTTGGCTAACTATGGCTACACCTTC.